The source of this TCR beta chain is a study of cytomegalovirus exposure and HLA in healthy donors. Overall study results and limits: Later analysis suggested links between common viral pathogens and several top significant clusters.

Comments on this clone: Its antigen is not known.

PCR amplification relied on 60 Vbeta primers (plus 13 Jbeta primers). Only in-frame clones appear in the TCRdb table, and some are missing; sequencing was by immunoSEQ multiplex PCR. The table records roughly 140,000 clones, roughly three quarters of them present only once. The CDR3 sequence is 15 residues long. From germline, CDR1 is MNHEY and CDR2 SVGAGI. V lost 6 bases, J lost 3 bases, and 4 bases stayed unmatched. This TCR derives from a woman aged 25 to 45 in good health and CMV-seronegative. The sequenced material came from PBMCs. This chain uses TRBV6-5 with TRBJ1-5; 11 nucleotides match TRBD1. In DNA, the CDR3 is TGTGCCAGCAGACCGGGACAGGGGGACAATCAGCCCCAGCATTTT. Encoded protein: CASRPGQGDNQPQHF.